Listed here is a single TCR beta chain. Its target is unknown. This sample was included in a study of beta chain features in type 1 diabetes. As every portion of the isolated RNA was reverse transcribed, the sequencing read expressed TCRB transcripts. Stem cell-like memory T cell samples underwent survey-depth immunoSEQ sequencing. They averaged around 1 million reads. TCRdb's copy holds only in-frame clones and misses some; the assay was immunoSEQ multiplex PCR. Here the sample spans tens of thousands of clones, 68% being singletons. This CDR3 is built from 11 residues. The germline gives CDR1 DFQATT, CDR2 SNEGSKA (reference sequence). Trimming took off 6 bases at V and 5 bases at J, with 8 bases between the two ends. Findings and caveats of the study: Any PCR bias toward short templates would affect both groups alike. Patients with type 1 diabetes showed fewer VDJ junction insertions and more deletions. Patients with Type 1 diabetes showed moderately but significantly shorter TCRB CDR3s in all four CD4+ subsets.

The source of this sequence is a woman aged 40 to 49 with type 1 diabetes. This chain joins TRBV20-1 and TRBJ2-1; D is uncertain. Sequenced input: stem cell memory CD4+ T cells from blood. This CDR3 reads CSAIRDNEQFF. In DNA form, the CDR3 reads TGCAGTGCGATTAGAGACAATGAGCAGTTCTTC.